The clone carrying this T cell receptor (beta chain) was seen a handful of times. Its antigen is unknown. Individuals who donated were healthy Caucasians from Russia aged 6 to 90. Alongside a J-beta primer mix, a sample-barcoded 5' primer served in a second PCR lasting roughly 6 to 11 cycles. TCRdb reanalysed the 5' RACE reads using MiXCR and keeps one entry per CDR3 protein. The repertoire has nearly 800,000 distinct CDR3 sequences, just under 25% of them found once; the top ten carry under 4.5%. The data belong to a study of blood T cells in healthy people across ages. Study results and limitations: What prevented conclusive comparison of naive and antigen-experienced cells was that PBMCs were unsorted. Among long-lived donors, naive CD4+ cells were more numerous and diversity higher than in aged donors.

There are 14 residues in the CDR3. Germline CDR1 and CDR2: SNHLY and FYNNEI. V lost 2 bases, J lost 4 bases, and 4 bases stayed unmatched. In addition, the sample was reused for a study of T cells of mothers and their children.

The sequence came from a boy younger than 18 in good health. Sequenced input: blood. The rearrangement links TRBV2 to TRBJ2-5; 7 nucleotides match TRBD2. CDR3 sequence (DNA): TGTGCCAGCAGTGAACAGCGGGGATCAGAGACCCAGTACTTC. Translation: CASSEQRGSETQYF.